The sequence of this T cell receptor (beta chain) was determined in a study of T cell responses to AZD1222 COVID-19 vaccine. Study summary: Second-dose intervals of approximately 4 or approximately 12 weeks were pooled.

Points from the study as a whole: Most donors were white British, females outnumbered males, and clonal diversity was possibly underestimated. Baseline testing showed seropositivity in only 6 or 7 AZD1222 recipients.

Germline values: CDR1 WSHSY, CDR2 SAAADI. CDR3 length: 14 residues. Unmatched junction bases numbered 6, after V lost 0 bases and J lost 10 bases. As to this clone: No antigen is known for it.

The method was immunoSEQ multiplex PCR; TCRdb's version includes in-frame clones alone and lacks a portion of them. In the table there are about 97,000 clones, 86% of which are singletons. The V gene is TRBV10-2, the J gene TRBJ2-1; 7 nucleotides align to TRBD2. The sample was peripheral blood, taken on day 0 of AZD1222 vaccination. The origin of this receptor is an adult in good health. The CDR3 region is CASSESRAGNEQFF. CDR3 nucleotide sequence: TGCGCCAGCAGTGAGTCCCGAGCGGGAAACGAGCAGTTCTTC.